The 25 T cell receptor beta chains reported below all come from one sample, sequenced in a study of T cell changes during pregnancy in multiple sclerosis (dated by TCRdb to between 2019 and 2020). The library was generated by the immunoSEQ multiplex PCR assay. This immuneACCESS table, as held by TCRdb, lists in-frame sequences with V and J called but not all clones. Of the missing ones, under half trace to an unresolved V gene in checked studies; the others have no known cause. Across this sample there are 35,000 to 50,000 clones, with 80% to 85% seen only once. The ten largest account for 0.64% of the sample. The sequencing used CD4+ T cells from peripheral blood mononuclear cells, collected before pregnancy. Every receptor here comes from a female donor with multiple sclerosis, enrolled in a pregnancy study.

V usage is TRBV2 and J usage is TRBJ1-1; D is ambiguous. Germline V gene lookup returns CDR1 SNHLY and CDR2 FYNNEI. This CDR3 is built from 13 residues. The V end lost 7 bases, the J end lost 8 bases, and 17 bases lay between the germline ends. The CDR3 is CASNSIRSEEAFF. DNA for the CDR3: TGTGCCAGCAATAGCATTCGTTCAGAAGAAGCTTTCTTT. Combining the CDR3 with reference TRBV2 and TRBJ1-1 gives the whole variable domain EPEVTQTPSHQVTQMGQEVILRCVPISNHLYFYWYRQILGQKVEFLVSFYNNEISEKSEIFDDQFSVERPDGSNFTLKIRSTKLEDSAMYFCASNSIRSEEAFFGQGTRLTVV.

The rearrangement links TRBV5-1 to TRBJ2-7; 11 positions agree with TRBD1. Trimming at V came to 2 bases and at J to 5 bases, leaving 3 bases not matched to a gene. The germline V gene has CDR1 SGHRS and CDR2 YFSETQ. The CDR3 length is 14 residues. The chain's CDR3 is CASSLGTGGNEQYF. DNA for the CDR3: TGCGCCAGCAGCTTAGGGACAGGGGGAAACGAGCAGTACTTC.

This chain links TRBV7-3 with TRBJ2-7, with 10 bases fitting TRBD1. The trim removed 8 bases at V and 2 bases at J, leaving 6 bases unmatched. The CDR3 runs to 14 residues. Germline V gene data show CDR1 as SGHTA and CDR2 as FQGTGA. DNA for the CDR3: TGTGCCAGCGCCCCAGGGACAGGGGCCTACGAGCAGTACTTC. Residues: CASAPGTGAYEQYF.

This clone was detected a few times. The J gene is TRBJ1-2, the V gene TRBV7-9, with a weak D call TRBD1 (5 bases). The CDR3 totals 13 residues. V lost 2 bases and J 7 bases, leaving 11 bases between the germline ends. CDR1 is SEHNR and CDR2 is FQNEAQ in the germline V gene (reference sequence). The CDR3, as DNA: TGTGCCAGCAGCTTAAGGGAGGGGTCTGGCTACACCTTC. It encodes CASSLREGSGYTF.

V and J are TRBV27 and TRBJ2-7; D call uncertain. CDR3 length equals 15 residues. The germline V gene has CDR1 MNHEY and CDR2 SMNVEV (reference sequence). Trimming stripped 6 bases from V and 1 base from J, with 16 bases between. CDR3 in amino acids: CASSRLSILSYEQYF. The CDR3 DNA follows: TGTGCCAGCAGCCGACTTTCCATTTTATCCTACGAGCAGTACTTC.

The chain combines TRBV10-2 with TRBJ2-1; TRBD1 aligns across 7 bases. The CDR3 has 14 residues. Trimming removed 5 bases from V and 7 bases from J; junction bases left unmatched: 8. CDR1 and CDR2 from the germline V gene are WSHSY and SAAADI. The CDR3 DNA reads TGCGCCAGCAGTCCTGGACAGGATACTAATGAGCAGTTCTTC. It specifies CASSPGQDTNEQFF.

CDR3 sequence reads: CASSETYEQYF. The CDR3 nucleotides read TGTGCCAGCAGTGAAACTTACGAGCAGTACTTC. The rearrangement joins TRBV2 to TRBJ2-7; D uncertain. The CDR3 contains 11 residues. Trimming pared 2 bases from V and 4 bases from J, leaving 3 bases between. Germline CDR1 reads SNHLY; CDR2 reads FYNNEI.

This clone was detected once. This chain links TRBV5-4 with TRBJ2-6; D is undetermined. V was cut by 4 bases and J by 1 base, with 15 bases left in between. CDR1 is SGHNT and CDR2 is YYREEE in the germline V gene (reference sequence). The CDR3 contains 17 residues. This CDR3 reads CASSPPIISSGANVLTF. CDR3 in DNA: TGTGCCAGCAGCCCCCCTATCATATCTTCTGGGGCCAACGTCCTGACTTTC.

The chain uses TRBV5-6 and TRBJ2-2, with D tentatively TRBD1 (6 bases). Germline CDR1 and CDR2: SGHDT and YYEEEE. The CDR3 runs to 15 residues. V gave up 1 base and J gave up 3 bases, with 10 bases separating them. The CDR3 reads CASSLIQGYTGELFF. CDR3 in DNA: TGTGCCAGCAGCTTGATTCAGGGGTACACCGGGGAGCTGTTTTTT.

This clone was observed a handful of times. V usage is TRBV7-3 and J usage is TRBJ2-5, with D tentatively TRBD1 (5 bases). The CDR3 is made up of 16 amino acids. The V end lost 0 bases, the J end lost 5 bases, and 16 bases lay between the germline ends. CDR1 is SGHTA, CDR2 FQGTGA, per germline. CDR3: CASSLTNQGGRETQYF. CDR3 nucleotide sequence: TGTGCCAGCAGCTTAACTAACCAGGGTGGGCGGGAGACCCAGTACTTC.

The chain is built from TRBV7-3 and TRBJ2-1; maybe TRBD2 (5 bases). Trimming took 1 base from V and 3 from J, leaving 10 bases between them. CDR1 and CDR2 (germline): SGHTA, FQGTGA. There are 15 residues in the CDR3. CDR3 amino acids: CASSLRASLYNEQFF. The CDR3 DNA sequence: TGTGCCAGCAGCTTAAGGGCTAGCCTCTACAATGAGCAGTTCTTC.

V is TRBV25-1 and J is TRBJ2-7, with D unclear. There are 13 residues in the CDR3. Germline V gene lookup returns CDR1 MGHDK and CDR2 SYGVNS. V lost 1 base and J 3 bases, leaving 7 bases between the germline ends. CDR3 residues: CASSESELYEQYF. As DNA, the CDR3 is TGTGCCAGCAGTGAATCCGAACTCTACGAGCAGTACTTC.

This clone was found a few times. The CDR3 sequence is CASSRDRGGTGELFF. For the CDR3, the DNA is TGTGCCAGCAGTCGGGACAGGGGTGGTACCGGGGAGCTGTTTTTT. The rearrangement uses TRBV7-8 and TRBJ2-2; 10 positions match TRBD1. V trimming: 6 bases; J trimming: 5 bases; junction bases outside the gene matches: 6. There are 15 residues in the CDR3. Germline CDR1 reads SGHVS; CDR2 reads FQNEAQ.

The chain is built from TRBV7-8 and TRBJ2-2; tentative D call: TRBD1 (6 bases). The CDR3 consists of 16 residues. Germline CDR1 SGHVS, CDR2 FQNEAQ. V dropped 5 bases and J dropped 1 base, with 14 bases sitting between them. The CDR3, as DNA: TGTGCCAGCAGCACAGGAGCACAGGGGAACACCGGGGAGCTGTTTTTT. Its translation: CASSTGAQGNTGELFF.

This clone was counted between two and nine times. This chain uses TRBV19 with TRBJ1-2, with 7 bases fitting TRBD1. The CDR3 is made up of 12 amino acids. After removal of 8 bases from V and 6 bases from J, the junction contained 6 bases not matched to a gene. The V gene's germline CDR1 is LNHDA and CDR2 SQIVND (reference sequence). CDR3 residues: CASRDREDGYTF. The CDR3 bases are TGTGCCAGTCGTGACAGGGAGGATGGCTACACCTTC.

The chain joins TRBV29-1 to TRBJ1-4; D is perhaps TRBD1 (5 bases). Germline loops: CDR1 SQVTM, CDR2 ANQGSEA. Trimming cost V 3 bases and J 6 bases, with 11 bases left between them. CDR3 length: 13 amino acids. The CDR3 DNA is TGCAGCGTTGAGGCTGACAGACATGAAAAACTGTTTTTT. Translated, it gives CSVEADRHEKLFF.

CDR3 protein: CASTEQGMNTEAFF. The CDR3 DNA is TGTGCCAGCACAGAACAGGGGATGAACACTGAAGCTTTCTTT. The rearrangement links TRBV6-6 to TRBJ1-1; 7 bases align to TRBD1. J gave up 0 bases and V 7 bases, and 5 bases lay outside the gene matches. The CDR3 length is 14 residues. Looked up from germline, CDR1 is MNHNY and CDR2 is SVGAGI (reference sequence).

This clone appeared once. Written as DNA, the CDR3 is TGCGCCAGCAGCTTGGTATTCGGAGACTACGAGCAGTACTTC. Translated, it gives CASSLVFGDYEQYF. The chain recombines TRBV5-1 with TRBJ2-7, with unresolved D. The ends were cut back, 0 bases at V and 3 bases at J, with 10 bases in the middle. The germline CDR1 and CDR2 sequences are SGHRS and YFSETQ. CDR3 size: 14 residues.

The CDR3 loop reads CASSLGNRIWGTDTQYF. The CDR3 region has the DNA TGTGCCAGCAGCTTGGGCAACAGGATATGGGGCACAGATACGCAGTATTTT. The rearrangement joins TRBV5-4 to TRBJ2-3, with D possibly matching TRBD1 (5 bases). V was cut by 0 bases and J by 1 base, with 15 bases left in between. Per the germline V gene, CDR1 is SGHNT and CDR2 is YYREEE (reference sequence). The CDR3 spans 17 residues.

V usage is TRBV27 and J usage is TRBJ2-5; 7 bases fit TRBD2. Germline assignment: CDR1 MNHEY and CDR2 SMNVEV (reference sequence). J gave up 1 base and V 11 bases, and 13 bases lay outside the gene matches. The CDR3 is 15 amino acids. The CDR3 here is CASGGNSASQETQYF. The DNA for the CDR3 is TGTGCCTCGGGGGGTAATTCCGCTTCCCAAGAGACCCAGTACTTC.

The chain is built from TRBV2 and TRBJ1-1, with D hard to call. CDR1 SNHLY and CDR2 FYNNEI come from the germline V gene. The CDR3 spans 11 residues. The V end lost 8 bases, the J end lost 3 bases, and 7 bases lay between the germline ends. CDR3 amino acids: CASSFDTEAFF. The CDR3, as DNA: TGTGCCAGCTCCTTCGACACTGAAGCTTTCTTT. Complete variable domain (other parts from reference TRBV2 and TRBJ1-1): EPEVTQTPSHQVTQMGQEVILRCVPISNHLYFYWYRQILGQKVEFLVSFYNNEISEKSEIFDDQFSVERPDGSNFTLKIRSTKLEDSAMYFCASSFDTEAFFGQGTRLTVV.

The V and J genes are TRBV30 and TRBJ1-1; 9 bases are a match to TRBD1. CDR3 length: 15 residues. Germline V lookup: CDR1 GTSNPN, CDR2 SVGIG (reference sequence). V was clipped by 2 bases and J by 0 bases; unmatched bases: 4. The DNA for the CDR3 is TGTGCCTGGAGTAGAGGGACAGGGATGAACACTGAAGCTTTCTTT. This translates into CAWSRGTGMNTEAFF.

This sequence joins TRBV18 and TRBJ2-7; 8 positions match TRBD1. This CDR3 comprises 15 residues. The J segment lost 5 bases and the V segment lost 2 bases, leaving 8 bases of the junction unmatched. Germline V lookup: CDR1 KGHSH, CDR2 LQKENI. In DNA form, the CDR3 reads TGTGCCAGCTCACCAGGACAGGGAGAGGACAACGAGCAGTACTTC. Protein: CASSPGQGEDNEQYF.

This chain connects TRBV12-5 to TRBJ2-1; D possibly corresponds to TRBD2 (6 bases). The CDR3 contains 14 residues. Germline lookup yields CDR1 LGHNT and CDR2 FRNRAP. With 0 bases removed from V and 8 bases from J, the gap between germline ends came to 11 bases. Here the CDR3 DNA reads TGTGCTAGTGGTTTGGTTGGGGGGTGGGATGAGCAGTTCTTC. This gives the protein CASGLVGGWDEQFF.

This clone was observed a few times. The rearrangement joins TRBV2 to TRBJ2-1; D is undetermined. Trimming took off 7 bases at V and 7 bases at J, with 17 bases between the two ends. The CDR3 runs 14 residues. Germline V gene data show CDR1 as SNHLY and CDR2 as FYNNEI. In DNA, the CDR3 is TGTGCCAGCACCCCTCAACGAGGAGCAAATGAGCAGTTCTTC. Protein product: CASTPQRGANEQFF.